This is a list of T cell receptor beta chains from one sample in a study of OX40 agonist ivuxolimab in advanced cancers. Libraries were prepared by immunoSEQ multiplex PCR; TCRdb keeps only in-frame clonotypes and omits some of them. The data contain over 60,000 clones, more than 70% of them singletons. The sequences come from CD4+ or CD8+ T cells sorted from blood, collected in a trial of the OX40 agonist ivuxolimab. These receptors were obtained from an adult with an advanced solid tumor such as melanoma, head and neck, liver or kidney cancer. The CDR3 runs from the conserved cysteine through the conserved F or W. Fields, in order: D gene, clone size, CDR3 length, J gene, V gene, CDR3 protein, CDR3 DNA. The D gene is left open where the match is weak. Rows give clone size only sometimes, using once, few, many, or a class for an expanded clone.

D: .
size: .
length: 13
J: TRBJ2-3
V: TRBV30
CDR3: CAWSYTGTGTQYF
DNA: TGTGCCTGGAGTTATACGGGGACGGGTACGCAGTATTTT

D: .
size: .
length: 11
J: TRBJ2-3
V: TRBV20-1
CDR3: CGAGRTDTQYF
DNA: TGCGGAGCGGGCCGCACAGATACGCAGTATTTT

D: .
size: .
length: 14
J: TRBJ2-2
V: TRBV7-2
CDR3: CASSFGKGTGELFF
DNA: TGTGCCAGCAGCTTCGGGAAAGGGACCGGGGAGCTGTTTTTT

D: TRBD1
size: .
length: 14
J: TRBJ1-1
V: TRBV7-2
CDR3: CASSPYRDSTEAFF
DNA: TGTGCCAGCAGCCCATACCGGGACAGCACTGAAGCTTTCTTT

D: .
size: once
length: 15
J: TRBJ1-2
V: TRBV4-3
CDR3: CASSQEVAGFGGYTF
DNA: TGCGCCAGCAGCCAAGAAGTTGCCGGGTTCGGTGGCTACACCTTC

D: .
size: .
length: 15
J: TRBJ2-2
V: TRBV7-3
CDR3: CASSLFGANTGELFF
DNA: TGTGCCAGCAGCTTATTTGGGGCGAACACCGGGGAGCTGTTTTTT

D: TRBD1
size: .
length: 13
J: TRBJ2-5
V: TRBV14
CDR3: CASRLDRVGTQYF
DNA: TGTGCCAGCAGACTCGACAGGGTTGGGACCCAGTACTTC

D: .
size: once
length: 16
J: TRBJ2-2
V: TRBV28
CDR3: CASSLGVLGNTRELFF
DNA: TGTGCCAGCAGTTTAGGAGTATTGGGGAACACCAGGGAGCTGTTTTTT

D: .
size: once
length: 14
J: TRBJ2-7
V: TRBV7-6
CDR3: CASSPSGQTYEQYF
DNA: TGTGCCAGCAGCCCGTCCGGACAGACTTACGAGCAGTACTTC

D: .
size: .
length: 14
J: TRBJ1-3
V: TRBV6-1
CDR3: CASAESISGNTIYF
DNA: TGTGCCAGCGCGGAAAGTATCTCTGGAAACACCATATATTTT

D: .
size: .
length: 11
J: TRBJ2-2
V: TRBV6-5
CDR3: CASMGTGELFF
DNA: TGTGCCAGCATGGGGACCGGGGAGCTGTTTTTT

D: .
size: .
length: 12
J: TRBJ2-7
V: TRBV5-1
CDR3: CASSFRGEEQYF
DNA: TGCGCCAGCAGCTTTCGCGGGGAGGAGCAGTACTTC

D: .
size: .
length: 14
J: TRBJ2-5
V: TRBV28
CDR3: CASSPSQGLETQYF
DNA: TGTGCCAGCAGTCCGTCTCAGGGTCTCGAGACCCAGTACTTC

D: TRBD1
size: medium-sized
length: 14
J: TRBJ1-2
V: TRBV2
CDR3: CASSEQGGGYGYTF
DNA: TGTGCCAGCAGTGAACAGGGGGGTGGCTATGGCTACACCTTC

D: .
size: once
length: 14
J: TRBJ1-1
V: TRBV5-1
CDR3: CASSLDPVNTEAFF
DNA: TGCGCCAGCAGCTTGGATCCGGTGAACACTGAAGCTTTCTTT

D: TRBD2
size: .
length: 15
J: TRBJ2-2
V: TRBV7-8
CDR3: CASSTKAGGTGELFF
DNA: TGTGCCAGCAGCACTAAAGCGGGAGGCACCGGGGAGCTGTTTTTT

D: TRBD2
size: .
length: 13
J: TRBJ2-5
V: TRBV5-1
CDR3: CASSFSGAETQYF
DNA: TGCGCCAGCAGCTTTAGCGGGGCAGAGACCCAGTACTTC

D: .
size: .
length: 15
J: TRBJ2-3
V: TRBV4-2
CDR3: CASSQDQRLVSTQYF
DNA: TGTGCCAGCAGCCAAGACCAGAGACTAGTTAGTACGCAGTATTTT